These 17 T cell receptor beta chains originate from one sample sequenced in a study of T cells in tuberculosis. TCRdb keeps only in-frame clones here, not all; method: immunoSEQ multiplex PCR. The profile shows about 44,000 clones, 90% to 95% of them singletons. The sequenced sample consisted of PBMCs. The receptors shown here come from a donor aged 5-35 years with latent tuberculosis or without tuberculosis infection.

This chain joins TRBV5-1 and TRBJ2-7; 15 nucleotides agree with TRBD2. This CDR3 comprises 17 residues. The germline V gene has CDR1 SGHRS and CDR2 YFSETQ. J lost 2 bases, V lost 2 bases, and 5 bases had no gene match. Here the CDR3 reads CASSFGLAGGDPYEQYF. The CDR3 DNA reads as TGCGCCAGCAGCTTCGGACTAGCGGGAGGGGACCCCTACGAGCAGTACTTC. Variable domain in full (rest from reference TRBV5-1 and TRBJ2-7): KAGVTQTPRYLIKTRGQQVTLSCSPISGHRSVSWYQQTPGQGLQFLFEYFSETQRNKGNFPGRFSGRQFSNSRSEMNVSTLELGDSALYLCASSFGLAGGDPYEQYFGPGTRLTVT.

The chain combines TRBV28 with TRBJ1-2; D is possibly TRBD1 (5 bases). Germline CDR1 MDHEN, CDR2 SYDVKM. This CDR3 is 15 amino acids long. With 5 bases removed from V and 0 bases from J, the gap between germline ends came to 13 bases. The CDR3 region has the DNA TGTGCCAGCAGTATAGGGGTGATAACTAACTATGGCTACACCTTC. It specifies CASSIGVITNYGYTF.

This clone was seen once. This rearrangement joins TRBV12-5 to TRBJ1-2, with 8 bases that match TRBD1. Trimming cost V 1 base and J 2 bases; bases outside gene matches: 0. Germline CDR1 reads LGHNT; CDR2 reads FRNRAP. The CDR3 length is 14 residues. CDR3 bases: TGTGCTAGTGGTTTGGACAGGGGGAACTATGGCTACACCTTC. Encoded protein: CASGLDRGNYGYTF.

This chain links TRBV5-4 with TRBJ1-2, with D perhaps matching TRBD1 (5 bases). Germline CDR1 and CDR2: SGHNT and YYREEE (reference sequence). Trimming took off 1 base at V and 6 bases at J, with 19 bases between the two ends. The CDR3 runs to 16 residues. The CDR3 DNA reads as TGTGCCAGCAGCTTGTCTTTGCTAGGGGCACAGGATGGCTACACCTTC. Its protein is CASSLSLLGAQDGYTF.

This chain uses TRBV6-5 with TRBJ2-7; tentatively, D is TRBD2 (6 bases). The CDR3 contains 15 residues. V lost 6 bases and J 2 bases, leaving 17 bases between the germline ends. Germline CDR1 reads MNHEY; CDR2 reads SVGAGI. The CDR3 loop is CASRTLSGTTYEQYF. The CDR3 nucleotides read TGTGCCAGCAGAACACTTAGCGGAACCACCTACGAGCAGTACTTC.

This clone occurred once. The genes are TRBV7-2 and TRBJ2-7; D remains ambiguous. Germline CDR1 reads SGHTA; CDR2 reads FQGNSA. This CDR3 is 11 amino acids long. The ends were cut back, 5 bases at V and 2 bases at J, with 4 bases in the middle. The CDR3 loop reads CASSPAYEQYF. CDR3 nucleotides: TGTGCCAGCAGCCCCGCCTACGAGCAGTACTTC.

The rearrangement uses TRBV18 and TRBJ1-2, with 7 positions matching TRBD1. Trimming at V came to 3 bases and at J to 4 bases, leaving 2 bases not matched to a gene. CDR3 length equals 13 residues. Looked up from germline, CDR1 is KGHSH and CDR2 is LQKENI. The DNA for the CDR3 is TGTGCCAGCTCACCGACAGGGACCTATGGCTACACCTTC. It encodes CASSPTGTYGYTF.

The chain employs TRBV27 and TRBJ2-3; tentative D call: TRBD1 (5 bases). The CDR3 extends over 12 amino acids. V lost 5 bases and J 8 bases, leaving 11 bases between the germline ends. Germline V CDR1 and CDR2: MNHEY, SMNVEV (reference sequence). CDR3 nucleotide sequence: TGTGCCAGCAGTCCACGACAGACTACGCAGTATTTT. Protein sequence: CASSPRQTTQYF.

The V call is TRBV5-7, the J call TRBJ2-7, with 10 nucleotides matching TRBD2. TRBV5-7 is sorted into the ORF group, with uncertain function. The ends lost 4 bases at V and 3 bases at J; junction bases unmatched: 10. The CDR3 is 16 amino acids. The CDR3: CASSTRSGRVYYEQYF. The CDR3 DNA reads TGTGCCAGCAGCACCCGCAGCGGGAGGGTTTACTACGAGCAGTACTTC.

J is TRBJ1-3 and V is TRBV30, with TRBD1 matching over 7 bases. Looked up from germline, CDR1 is GTSNPN and CDR2 is SVGIG (reference sequence). Trimming at V came to 8 bases and at J to 8 bases, leaving 15 bases not matched to a gene. There are 14 residues in the CDR3. The CDR3 DNA follows: TGTGCCATGGATGGAGAGGGGGCAAAGTACACCATATATTTT. Protein sequence: CAMDGEGAKYTIYF. The variable domain in full, completed from reference TRBV30 and TRBJ1-3, reads SQTIHQWPATLVQPVGSPLSLECTVEGTSNPNLYWYRQAAGRGLQLLFYSVGIGQISSEVPQNLSASRPQDRQFILSSKKLLLSDSGFYLCAMDGEGAKYTIYFGEGSWLTVV.

The rearrangement joins TRBV5-1 to TRBJ2-7; the match to TRBD1 covers 10 bases. The V gene's germline CDR1 is SGHRS and CDR2 YFSETQ. The V gene end was trimmed by 4 bases and the J gene end by 2 bases; junction bases not matched to a gene: 3. The CDR3 length is 14 residues. CDR3 sequence reads: CASSIGQGAYEQYF. For the CDR3, the DNA is TGCGCCAGCAGCATCGGACAGGGGGCCTACGAGCAGTACTTC.

This clone has just one count. This sequence joins TRBV6-6 and TRBJ1-2; 10 bases map to TRBD1. Germline values: CDR1 MNHNY, CDR2 SVGAGI (reference sequence). J lost 5 bases, V lost 2 bases, and 2 bases had no gene match. The CDR3 has 14 amino acids. The CDR3 sequence: CASSYGTGVYGYTF. The CDR3 DNA is TGTGCCAGCAGTTACGGGACAGGGGTTTATGGCTACACCTTC.

This chain connects TRBV5-1 to TRBJ2-5, with 10 bases lining up with TRBD1. Germline CDR1 reads SGHRS; CDR2 reads YFSETQ. CDR3 size: 16 residues. The ends lost 4 bases at V and 5 bases at J; junction bases unmatched: 11. Here the CDR3 reads CASSQIPTGGWETQYF. As DNA, the CDR3 is TGCGCCAGCAGCCAAATACCGACAGGGGGCTGGGAGACCCAGTACTTC.

This clone was observed once. The chain is built from TRBV19 and TRBJ1-1; tentatively, D is TRBD1 (6 bases). The CDR3 totals 13 residues. CDR1 and CDR2 from the germline V gene are LNHDA and SQIVND (reference sequence). V was cut by 5 bases and J by 6 bases, with 13 bases left in between. The CDR3 region is CASSSTGSAEAFF. CDR3 sequence (DNA): TGTGCCAGTAGTTCAACAGGGTCGGCTGAAGCTTTCTTT. Looking up the rest from reference TRBV19 and TRBJ1-1 gives the full variable domain: DGGITQSPKYLFRKEGQNVTLSCEQNLNHDAMYWYRQDPGQGLRLIYYSQIVNDFQKGDIAEGYSVSREKKESFPLTVTSAQKNPTAFYLCASSSTGSAEAFFGQGTRLTVV.

This clone was counted once. The rearrangement links TRBV7-9 to TRBJ2-3; 7 nucleotides line up with TRBD1. The J segment lost 4 bases and the V segment lost 2 bases, leaving 3 bases of the junction unmatched. The CDR3 has 14 residues. Germline assignment: CDR1 SEHNR and CDR2 FQNEAQ (reference sequence). The CDR3 DNA reads TGTGCCAGCAGCTTAAAAGGGGGCGCAGATACGCAGTATTTT. Protein product: CASSLKGGADTQYF.

The CDR3: CAISGGQAGTEAFF. The CDR3, as DNA: TGTGCCATCAGTGGCGGACAGGCGGGCACTGAAGCTTTCTTT. J is TRBJ1-1 and V is TRBV10-3; 7 nucleotides line up with TRBD1. The CDR3 has 14 residues. V gave up 4 bases and J gave up 4 bases; unmatched junction bases: 6. Per germline, CDR1 ENHRY and CDR2 SYGVKD.

This rearrangement joins TRBV6-1 to TRBJ2-1; D gene uncertain. The germline V and J ends were trimmed by 1 base and 0 bases, with 7 bases remaining between them. Germline loops: CDR1 MNHNS, CDR2 SASEGT. The CDR3 is 15 amino acids. The CDR3 bases are TGTGCCAGCAGTGAAGTAAGGAGCTCCTACAATGAGCAGTTCTTC. It is translated as CASSEVRSSYNEQFF.